This TCR beta chain derives from a study of cytomegalovirus exposure and HLA in healthy donors. Primers for the PCR totalled 60 Vbeta and 13 Jbeta. Using immunoSEQ multiplex PCR, the repertoire was profiled, and TCRdb retains in-frame clones only, with some absent. The data hold about 34,000 clones, with just under 90% observed a single time. Study-level findings and limits: A list of around 150 TCR beta chains associated with cytomegalovirus was given.

The V gene lost 7 bases and the J gene lost 6 bases, with 16 bases spanning the gap. The CDR3 length is 13 residues. Germline V CDR1 and CDR2: MDHEN, SYDVKM. Points on this clone: What it recognizes is unknown.

This TCR derives from a boy younger than 18 in good health and CMV-seronegative. V is TRBV28 and J is TRBJ2-7; perhaps TRBD2 as D (5 bases). What was sequenced was PBMCs. CDR3 sequence reads: CASIGSFGLEQYF. The CDR3 DNA is TGTGCCAGCATAGGGAGTTTTGGGCTCGAGCAGTACTTC. The complete variable domain, with remaining parts taken from reference TRBV28 and TRBJ2-7, reads DVKVTQSSRYLVKRTGEKVFLECVQDMDHENMFWYRQDPGLGLRLIYFSYDVKMKEKGDIPEGYSVSREKKERFSLILESASTNQTSMYLCASIGSFGLEQYFGPGTRLTVT.